This TCR beta chain was documented in a study of shared clonotypes between healthy human individuals. Study information: The cohort had a couple of women and a few men, ages 18 to 49.

The sorted-subset replicate PCRs were given around 200 ng DNA, which is 30,000 or so T cell genomes. The method was immunoSEQ multiplex PCR; TCRdb's version includes in-frame clones alone and lacks a portion of them. Found here are millions of clones, more than 85% of them singletons; the top ten hold 0.39%. The CDR3 runs to 15 residues. The V and J ends lost 0 bases and 2 bases respectively, with 10 bases between them. The germline gives CDR1 SGHDN, CDR2 FVKESK. The receptor's source is a man aged 18 to 29 in good health. Some clones in this sample may be carry-over from other donors' samples. This rearrangement joins TRBV14 to TRBJ2-5; D is undetermined. The sequencing input was naive CD4+ T cells from PBMCs. The subset here: CD45RA+ positively selected. The CDR3 region has the DNA TGTGCCAGCAGCCAAGACCATGCCAGACAAGAGACCCAGTACTTC. Encoded protein: CASSQDHARQETQYF.